There are many counts of the clone carrying this T cell receptor beta chain. These data are taken from a study of T cells in Graves' hyperthyroidism and ophthalmopathy. Across the study: Pretreatment peripheral blood was obtained at initial diagnosis.

Regions amplified from RNA transcripts were the TCR beta CDR3 regions. Researchers ran a first-round RT-PCR on the TCR CDR3 using the HTBI primer set. TCRdb fed the multiplex PCR reads into MiXCR, producing one record per CDR3 protein. The sample has 250,000 to 350,000 distinct CDR3 sequences, 16% seen once; the top ten hold roughly a third. Germline lookup yields CDR1 KGHSH and CDR2 LQKENI. This CDR3 has 14 amino acids. The V and J ends lost 6 bases and 3 bases, in that order; junction bases with no gene match: 6. The clonotype comes from a man aged 25 to 45 with Graves' hyperthyroidism. V usage is TRBV18 and J usage is TRBJ2-5, with TRBD1 identical over 8 bases. The sample comprised blood. The CDR3 DNA follows: TGTGCCAGCTCCCCCGAGACAGGGGAAGAGACCCAGTACTTC. It specifies CASSPETGEETQYF.